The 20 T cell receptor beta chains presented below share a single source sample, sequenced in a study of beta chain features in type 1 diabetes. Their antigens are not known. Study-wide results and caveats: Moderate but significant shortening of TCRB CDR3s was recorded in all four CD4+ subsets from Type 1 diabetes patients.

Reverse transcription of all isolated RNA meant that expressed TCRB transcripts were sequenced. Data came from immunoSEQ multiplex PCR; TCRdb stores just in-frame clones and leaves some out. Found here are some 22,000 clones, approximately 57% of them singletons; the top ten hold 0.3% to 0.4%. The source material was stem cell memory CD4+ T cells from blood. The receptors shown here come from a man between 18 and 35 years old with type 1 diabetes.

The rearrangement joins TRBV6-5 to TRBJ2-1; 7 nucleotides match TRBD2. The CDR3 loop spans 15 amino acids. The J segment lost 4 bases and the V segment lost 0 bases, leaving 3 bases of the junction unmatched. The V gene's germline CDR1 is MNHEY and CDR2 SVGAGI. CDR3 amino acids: CASSYSRGDYNEQFF. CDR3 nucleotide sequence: TGTGCCAGCAGTTACTCCCGGGGGGATTACAATGAGCAGTTCTTC.

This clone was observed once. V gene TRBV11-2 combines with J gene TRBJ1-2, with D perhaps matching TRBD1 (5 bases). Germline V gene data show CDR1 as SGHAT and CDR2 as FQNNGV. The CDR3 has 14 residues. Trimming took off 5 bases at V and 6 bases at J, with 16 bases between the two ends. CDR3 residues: CASSPRLAGNGYTF. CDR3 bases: TGTGCCAGCAGCCCTAGGCTGGCAGGGAATGGCTACACCTTC.

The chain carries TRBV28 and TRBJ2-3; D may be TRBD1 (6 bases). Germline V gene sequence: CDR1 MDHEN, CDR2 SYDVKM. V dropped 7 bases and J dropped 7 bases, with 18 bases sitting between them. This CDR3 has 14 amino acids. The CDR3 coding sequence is TGTGCCAGCACTCTTCAGTTGGGACAAAATACGCAGTATTTT. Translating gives CASTLQLGQNTQYF.

Here the CDR3 reads CASSVELAGSAEQFF. The CDR3 region has the DNA TGTGCCAGCAGCGTAGAATTAGCGGGATCGGCTGAGCAGTTCTTC. The chain combines TRBV9 with TRBJ2-1; 8 bases are a match to TRBD2. This CDR3 comprises 15 residues. Germline V gene data show CDR1 as SGDLS and CDR2 as YYNGEE. V shed 0 bases and J 9 bases; nucleotides not matched to a gene: 8.

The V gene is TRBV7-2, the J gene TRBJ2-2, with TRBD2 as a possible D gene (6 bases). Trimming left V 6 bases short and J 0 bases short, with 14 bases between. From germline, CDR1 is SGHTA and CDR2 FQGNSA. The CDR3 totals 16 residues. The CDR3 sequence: CASRDGRNSNTGELFF. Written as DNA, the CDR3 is TGTGCCAGCAGGGATGGGAGGAACTCGAACACCGGGGAGCTGTTTTTT.

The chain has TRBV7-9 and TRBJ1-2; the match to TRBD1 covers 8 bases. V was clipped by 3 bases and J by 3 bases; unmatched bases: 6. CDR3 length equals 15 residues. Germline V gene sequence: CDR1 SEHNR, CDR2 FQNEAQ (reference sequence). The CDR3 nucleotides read TGTGCCAGCAGCTTCCCGGACAGGGAGTACTATGGCTACACCTTC. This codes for CASSFPDREYYGYTF.

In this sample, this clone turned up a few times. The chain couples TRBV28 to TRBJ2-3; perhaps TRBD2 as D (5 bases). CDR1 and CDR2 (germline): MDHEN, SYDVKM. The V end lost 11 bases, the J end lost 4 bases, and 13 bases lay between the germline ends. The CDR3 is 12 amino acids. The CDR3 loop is CAPPRRADTQYF. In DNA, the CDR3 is TGTGCCCCTCCACGGCGGGCAGATACGCAGTATTTT.

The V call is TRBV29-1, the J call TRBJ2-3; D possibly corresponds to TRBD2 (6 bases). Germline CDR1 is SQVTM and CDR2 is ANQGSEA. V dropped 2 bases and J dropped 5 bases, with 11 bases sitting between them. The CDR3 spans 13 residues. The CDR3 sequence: CSVERGGGDTQYF. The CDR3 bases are TGCAGCGTTGAAAGGGGAGGCGGAGATACGCAGTATTTT.

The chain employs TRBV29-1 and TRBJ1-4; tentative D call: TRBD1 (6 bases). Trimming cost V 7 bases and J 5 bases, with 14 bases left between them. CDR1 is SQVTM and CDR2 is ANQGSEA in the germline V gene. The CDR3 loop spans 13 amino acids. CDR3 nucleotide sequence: TGCAGCGCTTGGACAGTCTCGAATGAAAAACTGTTTTTT. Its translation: CSAWTVSNEKLFF.

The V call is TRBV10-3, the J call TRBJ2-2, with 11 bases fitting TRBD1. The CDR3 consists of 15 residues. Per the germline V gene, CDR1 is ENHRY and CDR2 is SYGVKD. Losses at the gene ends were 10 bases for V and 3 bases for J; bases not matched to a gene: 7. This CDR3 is CATRGQGVDTGELFF. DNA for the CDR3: TGTGCCACCCGGGGACAGGGGGTGGACACCGGGGAGCTGTTTTTT.

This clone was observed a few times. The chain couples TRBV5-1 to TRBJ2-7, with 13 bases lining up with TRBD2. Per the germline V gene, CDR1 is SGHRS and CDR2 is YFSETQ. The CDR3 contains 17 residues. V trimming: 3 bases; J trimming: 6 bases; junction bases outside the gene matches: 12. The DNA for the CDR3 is TGCGCCAGCAGCTCCGCCACTAGCGGGGGGGCCCCCGCCGAGCAGTACTTC. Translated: CASSSATSGGAPAEQYF.

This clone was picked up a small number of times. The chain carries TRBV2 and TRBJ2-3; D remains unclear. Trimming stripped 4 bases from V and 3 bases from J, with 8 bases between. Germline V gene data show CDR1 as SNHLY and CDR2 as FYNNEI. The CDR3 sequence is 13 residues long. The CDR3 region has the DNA TGTGCCAGCAGTGTACTAACGACAGATACGCAGTATTTT. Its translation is CASSVLTTDTQYF.

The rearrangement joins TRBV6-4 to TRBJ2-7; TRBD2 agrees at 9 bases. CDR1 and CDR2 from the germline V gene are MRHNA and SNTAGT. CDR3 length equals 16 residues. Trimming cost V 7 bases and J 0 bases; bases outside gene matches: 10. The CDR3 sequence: CASIRRSGGCSYEQYF. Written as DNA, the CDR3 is TGTGCCAGCATCCGTCGTAGCGGGGGATGCTCCTACGAGCAGTACTTC.

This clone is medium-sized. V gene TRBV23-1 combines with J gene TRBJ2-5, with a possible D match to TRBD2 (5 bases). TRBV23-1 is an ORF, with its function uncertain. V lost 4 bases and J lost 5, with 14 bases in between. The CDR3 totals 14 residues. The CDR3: CASSLTSPGETQYF. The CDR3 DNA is TGCGCCAGCAGTCTGACGAGTCCGGGGGAGACCCAGTACTTC.

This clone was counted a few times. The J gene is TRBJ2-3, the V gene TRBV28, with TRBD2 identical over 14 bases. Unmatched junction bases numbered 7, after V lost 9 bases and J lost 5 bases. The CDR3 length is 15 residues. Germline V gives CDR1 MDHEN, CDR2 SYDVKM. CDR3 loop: CASTTSGRAGDTQYF. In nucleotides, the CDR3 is TGTGCCAGTACGACTAGCGGGAGGGCAGGAGATACGCAGTATTTT.

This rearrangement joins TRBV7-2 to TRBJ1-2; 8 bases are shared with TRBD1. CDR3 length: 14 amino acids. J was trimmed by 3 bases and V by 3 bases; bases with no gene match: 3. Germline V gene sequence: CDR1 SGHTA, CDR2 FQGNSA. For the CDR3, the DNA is TGTGCCAGCAGCTTCAGGGGGCGGGACTATGGCTACACCTTC. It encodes CASSFRGRDYGYTF.

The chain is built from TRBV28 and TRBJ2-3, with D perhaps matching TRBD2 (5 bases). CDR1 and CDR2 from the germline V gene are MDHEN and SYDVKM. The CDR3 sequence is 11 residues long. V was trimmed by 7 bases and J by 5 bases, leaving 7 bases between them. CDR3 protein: CASISVDTQYF. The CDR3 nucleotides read TGTGCCAGCATTAGCGTAGATACGCAGTATTTT.

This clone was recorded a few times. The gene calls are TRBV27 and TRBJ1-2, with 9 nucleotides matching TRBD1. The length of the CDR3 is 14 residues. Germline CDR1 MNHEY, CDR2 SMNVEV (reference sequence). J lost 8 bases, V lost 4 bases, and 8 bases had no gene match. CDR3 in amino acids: CASSSWTGDLGYTF. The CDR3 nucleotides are TGTGCCAGCAGTTCCTGGACAGGGGACTTAGGCTACACCTTC.

The CDR3 protein is CASSLRGDVGAFF. In nucleotides, the CDR3 is TGCGCCAGCAGCCTCAGGGGCGACGTGGGAGCTTTCTTT. The chain joins TRBV5-1 to TRBJ1-1, with a possible D match to TRBD1 (6 bases). Germline V CDR1 and CDR2: SGHRS, YFSETQ. The CDR3 has 13 amino acids. V shed 4 bases and J shed 10 bases, with 17 bases lying between them.

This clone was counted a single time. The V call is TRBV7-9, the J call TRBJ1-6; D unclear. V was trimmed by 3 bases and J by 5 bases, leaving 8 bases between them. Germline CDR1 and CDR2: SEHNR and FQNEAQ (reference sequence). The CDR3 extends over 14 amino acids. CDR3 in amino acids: CASSLEQNNSPLHF. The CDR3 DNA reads TGTGCCAGCAGCTTGGAACAGAATAATTCACCCCTCCACTTT.